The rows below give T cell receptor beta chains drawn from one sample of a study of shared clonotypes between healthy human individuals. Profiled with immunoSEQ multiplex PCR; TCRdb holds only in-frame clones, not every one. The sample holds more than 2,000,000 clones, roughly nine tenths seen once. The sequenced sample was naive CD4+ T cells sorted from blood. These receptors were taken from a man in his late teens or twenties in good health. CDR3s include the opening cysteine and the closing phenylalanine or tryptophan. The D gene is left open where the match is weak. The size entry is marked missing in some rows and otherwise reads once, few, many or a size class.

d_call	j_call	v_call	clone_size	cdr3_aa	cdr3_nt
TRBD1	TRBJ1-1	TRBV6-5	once	CASSVTGGRSTEAFF	TGTGCCAGCAGCGTTACAGGGGGCAGGAGCACTGAAGCTTTCTTT
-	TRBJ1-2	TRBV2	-	CASSPNGQGSYGGYTF	TGTGCCAGCAGCCCGAACGGGCAGGGCTCTTATGGTGGCTACACCTTC
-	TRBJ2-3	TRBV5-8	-	CASSLLGNTQYF	TGTGCCAGCAGCTTGCTCGGAAATACGCAGTATTTT
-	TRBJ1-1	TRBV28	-	CASKWGRTNTEAFF	TGTGCCAGCAAGTGGGGCAGAACGAACACTGAAGCTTTCTTT
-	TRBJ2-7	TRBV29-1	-	CSVELSYEQYF	TGCAGCGTCGAGTTGTCCTACGAGCAGTACTTC
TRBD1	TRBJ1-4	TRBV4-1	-	CASSQPDRAVEKLFF	TGCGCCAGCAGCCAACCGGACAGGGCGGTTGAAAAACTGTTTTTT
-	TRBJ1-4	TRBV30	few	CAWSVVPYEKLFF	TGTGCCTGGAGTGTAGTCCCGTATGAAAAACTGTTTTTT
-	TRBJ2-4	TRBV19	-	CASSGADLAANIQYF	TGTGCCAGTAGTGGGGCCGACCTTGCAGCAAACATTCAGTACTTC
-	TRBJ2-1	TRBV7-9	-	CASSSSAATLTYNEQFF	TGTGCCAGCAGCAGCTCTGCGGCCACACTTACCTACAATGAGCAGTTCTTC
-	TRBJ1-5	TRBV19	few	CASDGEGQPQHF	TGTGCCAGCGACGGGGAAGGTCAGCCCCAGCATTTT
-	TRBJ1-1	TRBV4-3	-	CASSQVGDTPGNTEAFF	TGCGCCAGCAGCCAAGTTGGGGACACCCCGGGGAACACTGAAGCTTTCTTT
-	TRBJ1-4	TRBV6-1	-	CASRRLATNEKLFF	TGTGCCAGCAGAAGACTTGCAACTAATGAAAAACTGTTTTTT
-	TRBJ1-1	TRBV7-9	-	CASSPLGNTEAFF	TGTGCCAGCAGCCCACTCGGGAACACTGAAGCTTTCTTT
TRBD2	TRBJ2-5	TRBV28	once	CASSSGGYWGKETQYF	TGTGCCAGCAGTTCGGGGGGGTATTGGGGCAAGGAGACCCAGTACTTC
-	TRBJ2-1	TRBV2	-	CASSSRANYNEQFF	TGTGCCAGCAGTTCAAGAGCCAACTACAATGAGCAGTTCTTC
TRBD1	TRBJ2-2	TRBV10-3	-	CAIRTGGNTGELFF	TGTGCCATCAGGACAGGGGGTAACACCGGGGAGCTGTTTTTT
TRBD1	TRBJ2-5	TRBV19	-	CASSIGTAQETQYF	TGTGCCAGTAGTATCGGGACAGCGCAAGAGACCCAGTACTTC
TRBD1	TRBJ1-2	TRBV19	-	CASSVDRANYGYTF	TGTGCCAGTAGTGTGGACAGGGCGAACTATGGCTACACCTTC
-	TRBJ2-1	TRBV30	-	CAWLQGNEQFF	TGTGCCTGGCTCCAGGGCAATGAGCAGTTCTTC
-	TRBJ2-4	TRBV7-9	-	CASSLSVAKNIQYF	TGTGCCAGCAGCCTCTCCGTGGCCAAAAACATTCAGTACTTC
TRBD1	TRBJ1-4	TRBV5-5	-	CASSRTGGDEKLFF	TGTGCCAGCAGCCGGACAGGGGGAGATGAAAAACTGTTTTTT
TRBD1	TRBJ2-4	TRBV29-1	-	CSVELGQGKNIQYF	TGCAGCGTTGAACTGGGACAGGGGAAAAACATTCAGTACTTC
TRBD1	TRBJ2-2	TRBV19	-	CASSIGTGTNTGELFF	TGTGCCAGTAGTATAGGGACAGGTACGAACACCGGGGAGCTGTTTTTT
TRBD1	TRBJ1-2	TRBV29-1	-	CSASDRDNYGYTF	TGCAGCGCGTCAGACAGGGATAACTATGGCTACACCTTC
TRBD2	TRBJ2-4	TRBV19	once	CASSITSGGPTTRKVIQYF	TGTGCCAGTAGTATAACTAGCGGGGGGCCCACCACGCGAAAAGTCATTCAGTACTTC
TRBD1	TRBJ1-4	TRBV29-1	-	CSVAGQNEKLFF	TGCAGCGTTGCGGGACAGAATGAAAAACTGTTTTTT
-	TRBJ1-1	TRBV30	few	CAWGRLMNTEAFF	TGTGCCTGGGGAAGATTGATGAACACTGAAGCTTTCTTT
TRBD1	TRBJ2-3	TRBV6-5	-	CASSYSGQGSTDTQYF	TGTGCCAGCAGTTACTCGGGACAGGGGAGCACAGATACGCAGTATTTT
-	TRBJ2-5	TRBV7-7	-	CASSPISTQETQYF	TGTGCTAGCAGCCCGATTAGTACACAAGAGACCCAGTACTTC
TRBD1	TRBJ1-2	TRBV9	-	CASSSGTGGAANYGYTF	TGTGCCAGCAGCTCCGGGACAGGGGGCGCCGCTAACTATGGCTACACCTTC
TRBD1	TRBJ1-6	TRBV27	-	CASSSRTGPRSSYNSPLHF	TGTGCCAGCAGTTCGAGGACAGGCCCAAGAAGCTCCTATAATTCACCCCTCCACTTT
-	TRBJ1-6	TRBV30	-	CAWSYPASYNSPLHF	TGTGCCTGGAGTTACCCTGCTTCCTATAATTCACCCCTCCACTTT
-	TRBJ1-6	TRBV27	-	CASSRKGESPLHF	TGTGCCAGCAGTCGAAAGGGAGAATCACCCCTCCACTTT
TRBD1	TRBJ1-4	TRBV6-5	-	CASSYEVGQGAIKLFF	TGTGCCAGCAGTTACGAGGTCGGACAGGGGGCTATAAAACTGTTTTTT
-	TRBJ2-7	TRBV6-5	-	CASSYSSRGVYEQYF	TGTGCCAGCAGTTACTCGTCACGGGGCGTCTACGAGCAGTACTTC
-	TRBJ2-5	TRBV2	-	CASTSRWLQETQYF	TGTGCCAGCACCAGCAGGTGGCTCCAAGAGACCCAGTACTTC
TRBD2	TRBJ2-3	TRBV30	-	CAWAGLAGVPDTQYF	TGTGCCTGGGCTGGACTAGCGGGAGTTCCAGATACGCAGTATTTT
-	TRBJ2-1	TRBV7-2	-	CASSLSSPNEQFF	TGTGCCAGCAGCTTATCTAGTCCAAATGAGCAGTTCTTC
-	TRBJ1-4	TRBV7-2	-	CASSSGGSGEKLFF	TGTGCCAGCAGCTCAGGAGGGTCAGGAGAAAAACTGTTTTTT
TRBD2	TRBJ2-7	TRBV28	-	CASTMGLAGVKDEQYF	TGTGCCAGCACCATGGGACTAGCGGGGGTCAAAGACGAGCAGTACTTC
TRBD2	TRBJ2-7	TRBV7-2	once	CASRGGTSGAYEQYF	TGTGCCAGCAGGGGAGGGACTAGCGGAGCCTACGAGCAGTACTTC